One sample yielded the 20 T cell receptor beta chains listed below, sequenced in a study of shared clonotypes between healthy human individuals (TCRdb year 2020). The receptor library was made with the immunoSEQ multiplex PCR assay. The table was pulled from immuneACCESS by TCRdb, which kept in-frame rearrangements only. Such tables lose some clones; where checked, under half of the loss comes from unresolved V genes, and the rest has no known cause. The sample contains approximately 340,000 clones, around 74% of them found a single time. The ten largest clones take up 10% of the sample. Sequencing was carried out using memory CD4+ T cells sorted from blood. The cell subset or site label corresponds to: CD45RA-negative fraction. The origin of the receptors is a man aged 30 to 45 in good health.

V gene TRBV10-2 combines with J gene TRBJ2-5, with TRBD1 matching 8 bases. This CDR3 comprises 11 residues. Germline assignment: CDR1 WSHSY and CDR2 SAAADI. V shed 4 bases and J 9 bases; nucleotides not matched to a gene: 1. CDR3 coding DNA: TGCGCCAGCAGTGGGGGACAGGCCCAGTACTTC. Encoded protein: CASSGGQAQYF.

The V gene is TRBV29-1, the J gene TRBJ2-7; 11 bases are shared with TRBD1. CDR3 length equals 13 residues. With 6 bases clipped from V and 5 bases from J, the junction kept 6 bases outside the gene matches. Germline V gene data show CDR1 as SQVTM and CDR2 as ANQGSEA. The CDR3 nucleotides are TGCAGCGTGCGGACAGGGGGCTTGAACGAGCAGTACTTC. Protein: CSVRTGGLNEQYF.

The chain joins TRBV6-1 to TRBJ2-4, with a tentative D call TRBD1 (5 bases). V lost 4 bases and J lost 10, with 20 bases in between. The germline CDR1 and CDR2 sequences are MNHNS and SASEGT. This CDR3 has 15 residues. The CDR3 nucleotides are TGTGCCAGCAGTGGATACACTGTGAGGAAGGGGATTCAGTACTTC. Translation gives CASSGYTVRKGIQYF.

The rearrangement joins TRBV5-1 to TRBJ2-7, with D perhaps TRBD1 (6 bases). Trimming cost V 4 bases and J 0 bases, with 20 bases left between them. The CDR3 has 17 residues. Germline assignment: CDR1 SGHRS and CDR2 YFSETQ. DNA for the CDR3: TGCGCCAGCAGCAACCCCTGGGACACAACAAGCTCCTACGAGCAGTACTTC. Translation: CASSNPWDTTSSYEQYF.

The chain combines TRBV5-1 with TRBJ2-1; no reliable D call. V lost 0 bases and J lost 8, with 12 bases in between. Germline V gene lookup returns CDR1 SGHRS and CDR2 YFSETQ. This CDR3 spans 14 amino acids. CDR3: CASSLGTPFDEQFF. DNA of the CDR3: TGCGCCAGCAGCTTGGGGACCCCTTTTGATGAGCAGTTCTTC.

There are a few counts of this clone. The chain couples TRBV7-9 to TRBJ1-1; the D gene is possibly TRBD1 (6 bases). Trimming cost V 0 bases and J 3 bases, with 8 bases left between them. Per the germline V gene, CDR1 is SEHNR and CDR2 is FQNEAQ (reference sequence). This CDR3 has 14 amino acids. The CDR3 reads CASSLARGDTEAFF. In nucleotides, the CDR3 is TGTGCCAGCAGCTTAGCCAGGGGAGACACTGAAGCTTTCTTT.

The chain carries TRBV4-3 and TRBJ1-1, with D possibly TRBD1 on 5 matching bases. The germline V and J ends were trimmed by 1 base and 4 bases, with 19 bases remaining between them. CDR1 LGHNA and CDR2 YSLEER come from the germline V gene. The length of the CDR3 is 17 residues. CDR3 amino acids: CASSQGVQDPKGTEAFF. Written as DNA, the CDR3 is TGCGCCAGCAGCCAAGGAGTACAGGATCCAAAAGGCACTGAAGCTTTCTTT.

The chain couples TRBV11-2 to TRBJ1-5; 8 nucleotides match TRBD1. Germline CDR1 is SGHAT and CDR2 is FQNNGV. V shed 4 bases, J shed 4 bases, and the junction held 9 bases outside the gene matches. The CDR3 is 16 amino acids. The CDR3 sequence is CASSSGTQGANQPQHF. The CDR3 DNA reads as TGTGCCAGCAGCTCCGGGACTCAGGGGGCGAATCAGCCCCAGCATTTT.

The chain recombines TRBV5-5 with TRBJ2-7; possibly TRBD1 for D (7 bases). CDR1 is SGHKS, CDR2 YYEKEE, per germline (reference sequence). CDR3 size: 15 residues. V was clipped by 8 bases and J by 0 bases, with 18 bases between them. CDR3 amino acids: CASQTRGASSYEQYF. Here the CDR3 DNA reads TGTGCCAGTCAGACCAGGGGGGCCAGCTCCTACGAGCAGTACTTC.

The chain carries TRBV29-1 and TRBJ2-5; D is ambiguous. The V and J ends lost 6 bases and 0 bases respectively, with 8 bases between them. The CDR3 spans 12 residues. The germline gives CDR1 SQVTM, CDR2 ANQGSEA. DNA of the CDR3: TGCAGCGTAGACGGAAACCAAGAGACCCAGTACTTC. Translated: CSVDGNQETQYF.

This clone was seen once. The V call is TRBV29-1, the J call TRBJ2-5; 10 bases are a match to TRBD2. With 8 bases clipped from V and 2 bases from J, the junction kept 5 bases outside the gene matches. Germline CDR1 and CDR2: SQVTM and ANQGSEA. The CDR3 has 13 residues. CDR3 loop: CSTPGLAQETQYF. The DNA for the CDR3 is TGCAGCACCCCGGGACTAGCGCAAGAGACCCAGTACTTC.

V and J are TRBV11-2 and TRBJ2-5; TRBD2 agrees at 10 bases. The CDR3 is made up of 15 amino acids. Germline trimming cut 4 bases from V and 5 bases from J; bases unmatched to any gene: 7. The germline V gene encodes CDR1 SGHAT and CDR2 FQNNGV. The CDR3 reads CASSSLAGVGETQYF. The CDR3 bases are TGTGCCAGCAGCTCTCTAGCGGGAGTGGGGGAGACCCAGTACTTC.

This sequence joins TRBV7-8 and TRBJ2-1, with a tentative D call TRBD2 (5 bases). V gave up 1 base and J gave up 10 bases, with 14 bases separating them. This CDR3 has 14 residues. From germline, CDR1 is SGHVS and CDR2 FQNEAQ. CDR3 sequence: CASSLGFASLEQFF. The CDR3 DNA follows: TGTGCCAGCAGCTTAGGTTTCGCTAGCCTAGAGCAGTTCTTC.

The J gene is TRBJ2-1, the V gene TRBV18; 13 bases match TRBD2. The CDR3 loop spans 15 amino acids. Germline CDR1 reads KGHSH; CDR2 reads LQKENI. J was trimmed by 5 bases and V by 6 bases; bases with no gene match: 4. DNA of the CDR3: TGTGCCAGCTCCCCGACTAGCGGGGGGAACAATGAGCAGTTCTTC. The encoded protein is CASSPTSGGNNEQFF. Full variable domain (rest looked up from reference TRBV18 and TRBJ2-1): NAGVMQNPRHLVRRRGQEARLRCSPMKGHSHVYWYRQLPEEGLKFMVYLQKENIIDESGMPKERFSAEFPKEGPSILRIQQVVRGDSAAYFCASSPTSGGNNEQFFGPGTRLTVL.

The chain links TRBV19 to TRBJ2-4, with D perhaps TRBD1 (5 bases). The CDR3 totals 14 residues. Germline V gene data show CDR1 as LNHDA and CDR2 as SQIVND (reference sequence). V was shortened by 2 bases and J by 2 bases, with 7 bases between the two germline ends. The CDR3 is CASSIQGPKNIQYF. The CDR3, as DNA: TGTGCCAGTAGTATACAGGGTCCCAAAAACATTCAGTACTTC.

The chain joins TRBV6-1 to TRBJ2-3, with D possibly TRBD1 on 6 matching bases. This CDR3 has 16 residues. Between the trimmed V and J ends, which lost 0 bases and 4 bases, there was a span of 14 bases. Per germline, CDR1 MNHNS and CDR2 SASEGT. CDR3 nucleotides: TGTGCCAGCAGTGAAGCCGGGACAATTATCCCAGATACGCAGTATTTT. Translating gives CASSEAGTIIPDTQYF.

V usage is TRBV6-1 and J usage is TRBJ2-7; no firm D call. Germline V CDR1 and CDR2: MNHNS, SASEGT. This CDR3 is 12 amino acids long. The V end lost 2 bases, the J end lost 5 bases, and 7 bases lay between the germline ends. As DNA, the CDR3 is TGTGCCAGCAGTGAATTGTTGGACGAGCAGTACTTC. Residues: CASSELLDEQYF.

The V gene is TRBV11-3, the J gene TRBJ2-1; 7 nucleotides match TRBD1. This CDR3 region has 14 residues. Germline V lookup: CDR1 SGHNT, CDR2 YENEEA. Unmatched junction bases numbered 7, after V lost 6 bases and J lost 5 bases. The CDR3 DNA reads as TGTGCCAGCAGTAGGGGACAGACGAACAATGAGCAGTTCTTC. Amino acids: CASSRGQTNNEQFF.

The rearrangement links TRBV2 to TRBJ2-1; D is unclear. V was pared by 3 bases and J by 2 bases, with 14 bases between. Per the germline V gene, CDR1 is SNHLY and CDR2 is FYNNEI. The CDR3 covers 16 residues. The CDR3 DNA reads TGTGCCAGCAGTGAGTTCCAGACTCCCCCCTACAATGAGCAGTTCTTC. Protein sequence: CASSEFQTPPYNEQFF.

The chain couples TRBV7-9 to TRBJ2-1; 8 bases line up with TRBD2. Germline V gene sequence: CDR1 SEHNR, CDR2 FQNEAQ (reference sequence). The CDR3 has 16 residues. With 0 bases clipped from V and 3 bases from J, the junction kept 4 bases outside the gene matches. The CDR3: CASSLALSGDYNEQFF. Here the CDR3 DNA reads TGTGCCAGCAGCTTAGCCCTTAGCGGGGACTACAATGAGCAGTTCTTC. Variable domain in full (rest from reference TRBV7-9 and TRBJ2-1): DTGVSQNPRHKITKRGQNVTFRCDPISEHNRLYWYRQTLGQGPEFLTYFQNEAQLEKSRLLSDRFSAERPKGSFSTLEIQRTEQGDSAMYLCASSLALSGDYNEQFFGPGTRLTVL.